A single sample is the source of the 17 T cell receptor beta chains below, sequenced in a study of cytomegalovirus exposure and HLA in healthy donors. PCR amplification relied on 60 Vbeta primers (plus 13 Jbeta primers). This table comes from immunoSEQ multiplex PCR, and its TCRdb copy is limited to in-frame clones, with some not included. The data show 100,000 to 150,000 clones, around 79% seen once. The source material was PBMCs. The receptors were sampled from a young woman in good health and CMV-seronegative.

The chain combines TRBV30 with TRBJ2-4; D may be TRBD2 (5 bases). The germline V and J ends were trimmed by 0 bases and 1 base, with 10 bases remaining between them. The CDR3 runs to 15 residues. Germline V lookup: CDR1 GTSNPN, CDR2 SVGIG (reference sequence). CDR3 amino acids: CAWSVQSGAKNIQYF. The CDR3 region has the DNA TGTGCCTGGAGTGTACAATCGGGGGCCAAAAACATTCAGTACTTC. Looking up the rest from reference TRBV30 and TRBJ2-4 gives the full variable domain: SQTIHQWPATLVQPVGSPLSLECTVEGTSNPNLYWYRQAAGRGLQLLFYSVGIGQISSEVPQNLSASRPQDRQFILSSKKLLLSDSGFYLCAWSVQSGAKNIQYFGAGTRLSVL.

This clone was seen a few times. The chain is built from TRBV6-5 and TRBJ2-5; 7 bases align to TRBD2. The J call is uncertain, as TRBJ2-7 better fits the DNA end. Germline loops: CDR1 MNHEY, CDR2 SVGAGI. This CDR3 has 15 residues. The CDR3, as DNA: TGTGCCAGCAGTTACTCCGGGACTACCGCCTACGAGCAGTACTTC. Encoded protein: CASSYSGTTAYEQYF.

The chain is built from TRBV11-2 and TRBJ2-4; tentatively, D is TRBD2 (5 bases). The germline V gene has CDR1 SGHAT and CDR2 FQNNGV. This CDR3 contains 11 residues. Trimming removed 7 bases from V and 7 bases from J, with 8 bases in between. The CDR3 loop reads CASTGGNIQYF. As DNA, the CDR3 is TGTGCCAGCACCGGAGGTAACATTCAGTACTTC. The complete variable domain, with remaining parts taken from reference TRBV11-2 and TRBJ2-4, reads EAGVAQSPRYKIIEKRQSVAFWCNPISGHATLYWYQQILGQGPKLLIQFQNNGVVDDSQLPKDRFSAERLKGVDSTLKIQPAKLEDSAVYLCASTGGNIQYFGAGTRLSVL.

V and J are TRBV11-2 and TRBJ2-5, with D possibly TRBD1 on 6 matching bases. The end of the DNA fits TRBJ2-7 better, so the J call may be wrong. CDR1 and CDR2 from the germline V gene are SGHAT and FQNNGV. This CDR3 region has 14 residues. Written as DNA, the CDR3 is TGTGCCAGCGGTCCGACAGGTGGGGACTACGAGCAGTACTTC. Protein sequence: CASGPTGGDYEQYF.

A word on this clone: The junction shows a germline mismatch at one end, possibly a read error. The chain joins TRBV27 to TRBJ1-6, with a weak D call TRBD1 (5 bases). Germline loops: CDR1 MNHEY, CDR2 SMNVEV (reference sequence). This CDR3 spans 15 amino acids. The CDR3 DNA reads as TGTGTCAGCAGGGTCTTGAGTAGGGGCAATTCACCCCTCCACTTT. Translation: CVSRVLSRGNSPLHF.

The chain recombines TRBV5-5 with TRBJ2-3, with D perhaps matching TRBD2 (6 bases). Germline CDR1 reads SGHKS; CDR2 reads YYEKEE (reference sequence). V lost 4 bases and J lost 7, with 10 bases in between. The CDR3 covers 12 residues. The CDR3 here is CASSPEGYTQYF. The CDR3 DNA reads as TGTGCCAGCAGCCCGGAGGGCTATACGCAGTATTTT.

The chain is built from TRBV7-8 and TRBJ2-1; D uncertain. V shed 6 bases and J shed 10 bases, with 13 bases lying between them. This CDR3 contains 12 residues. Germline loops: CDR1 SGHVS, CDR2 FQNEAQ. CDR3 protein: CASRSPPGEQFF. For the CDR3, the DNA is TGTGCCAGCAGATCACCCCCCGGGGAGCAGTTCTTC. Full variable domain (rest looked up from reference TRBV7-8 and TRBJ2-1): GAGVSQSPRYKVAKRGQDVALRCDPISGHVSLFWYQQALGQGPEFLTYFQNEAQLDKSGLPSDRFFAERPEGSVSTLKIQRTQQEDSAVYLCASRSPPGEQFFGPGTRLTVL.

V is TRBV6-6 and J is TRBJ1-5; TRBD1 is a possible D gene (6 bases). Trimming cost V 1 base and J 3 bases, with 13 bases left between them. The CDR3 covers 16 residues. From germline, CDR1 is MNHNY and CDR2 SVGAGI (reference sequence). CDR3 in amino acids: CASSYFGTNANQPQHF. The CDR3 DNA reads TGTGCCAGCAGTTACTTCGGGACAAACGCCAATCAGCCCCAGCATTTT.

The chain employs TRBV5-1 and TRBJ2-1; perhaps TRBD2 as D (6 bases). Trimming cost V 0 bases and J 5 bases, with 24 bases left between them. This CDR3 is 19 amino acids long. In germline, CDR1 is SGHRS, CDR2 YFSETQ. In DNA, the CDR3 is TGCGCCAGCAGCTTGGGGTTCATGGTGGTGTCTAGGAGGGACAATGAGCAGTTCTTC. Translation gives CASSLGFMVVSRRDNEQFF.

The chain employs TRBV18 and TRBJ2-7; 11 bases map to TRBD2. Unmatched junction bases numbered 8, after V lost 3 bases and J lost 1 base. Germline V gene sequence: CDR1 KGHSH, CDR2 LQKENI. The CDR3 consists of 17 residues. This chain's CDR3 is CASSPISGRGGSYEQYF. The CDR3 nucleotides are TGTGCCAGCTCACCTATTAGCGGGAGGGGTGGATCCTACGAGCAGTACTTC.

The CDR3 nucleotides read TGTGCCAGCAGGTCCGGTTTGAACACTGAAGCTTTCTTT. It yields the protein CASRSGLNTEAFF. This chain connects TRBV7-3 to TRBJ1-1; D not resolved. Germline values: CDR1 SGHTA, CDR2 FQGTGA. V dropped 6 bases and J dropped 0 bases, with 8 bases sitting between them. The CDR3 extends over 13 amino acids.

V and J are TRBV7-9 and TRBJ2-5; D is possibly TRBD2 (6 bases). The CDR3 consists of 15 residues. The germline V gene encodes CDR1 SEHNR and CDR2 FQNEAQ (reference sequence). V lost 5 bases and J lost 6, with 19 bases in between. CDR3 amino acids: CASSLGGSGTKTQYF. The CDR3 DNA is TGTGCCAGCAGCCTAGGAGGGTCTGGTACAAAGACCCAGTACTTC.

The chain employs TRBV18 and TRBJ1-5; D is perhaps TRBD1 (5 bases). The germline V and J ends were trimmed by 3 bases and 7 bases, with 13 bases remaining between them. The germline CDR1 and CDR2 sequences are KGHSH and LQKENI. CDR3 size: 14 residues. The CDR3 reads CASSPTVGNQPQHF. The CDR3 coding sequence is TGTGCCAGCTCACCGACAGTAGGGAACCAGCCCCAGCATTTT.

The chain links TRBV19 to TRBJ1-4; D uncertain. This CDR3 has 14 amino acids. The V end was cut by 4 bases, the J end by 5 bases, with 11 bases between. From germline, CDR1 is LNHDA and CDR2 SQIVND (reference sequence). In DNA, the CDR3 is TGTGCCAGTAGTAAGCCACAGCTCAATGAAAAACTGTTTTTT. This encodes CASSKPQLNEKLFF. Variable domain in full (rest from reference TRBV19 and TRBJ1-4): DGGITQSPKYLFRKEGQNVTLSCEQNLNHDAMYWYRQDPGQGLRLIYYSQIVNDFQKGDIAEGYSVSREKKESFPLTVTSAQKNPTAFYLCASSKPQLNEKLFFGSGTQLSVL.

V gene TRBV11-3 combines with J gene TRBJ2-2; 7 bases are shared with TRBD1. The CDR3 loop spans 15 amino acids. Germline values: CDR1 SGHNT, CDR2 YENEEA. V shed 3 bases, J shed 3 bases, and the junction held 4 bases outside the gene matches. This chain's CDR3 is CASSFSGGHTGELFF. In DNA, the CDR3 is TGTGCCAGCAGCTTCTCAGGGGGTCACACCGGGGAGCTGTTTTTT.

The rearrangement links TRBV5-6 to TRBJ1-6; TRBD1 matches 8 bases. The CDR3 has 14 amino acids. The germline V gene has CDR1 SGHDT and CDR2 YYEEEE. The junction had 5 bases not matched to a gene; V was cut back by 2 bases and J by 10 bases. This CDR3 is CASSFGQGASPLHF. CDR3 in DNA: TGTGCCAGCAGCTTTGGACAGGGAGCGTCACCCCTCCACTTT.

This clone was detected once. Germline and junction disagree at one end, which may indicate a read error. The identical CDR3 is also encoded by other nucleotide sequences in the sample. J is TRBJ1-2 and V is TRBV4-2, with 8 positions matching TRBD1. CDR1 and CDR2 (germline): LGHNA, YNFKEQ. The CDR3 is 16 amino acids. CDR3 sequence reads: CASSQDGQGANYGYTF. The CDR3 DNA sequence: TGTGCCAGCAGCCAAGATGGCCAGGGGGCCAACTATGGCTATACCTTC.